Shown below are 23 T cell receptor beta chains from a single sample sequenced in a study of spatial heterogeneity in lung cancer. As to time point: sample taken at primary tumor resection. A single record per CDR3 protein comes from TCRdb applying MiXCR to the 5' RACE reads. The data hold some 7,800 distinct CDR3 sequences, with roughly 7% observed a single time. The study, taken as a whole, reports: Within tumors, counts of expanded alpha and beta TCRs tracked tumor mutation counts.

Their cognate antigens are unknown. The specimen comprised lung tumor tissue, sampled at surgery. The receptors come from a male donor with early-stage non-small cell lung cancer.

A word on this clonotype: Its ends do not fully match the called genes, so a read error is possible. Here the CDR3 reads CASRREGMGNRPQHF. The CDR3 nucleotides read TGTGCCAGCAGACGAGAGGGGATGGGCAATCGGCCCCAGCATTTT. The chain combines TRBV2 with TRBJ1-5; the D gene is possibly TRBD1 (5 bases). This CDR3 is built from 15 residues. The germline V gene has CDR1 SNHLY and CDR2 FYNNEI.

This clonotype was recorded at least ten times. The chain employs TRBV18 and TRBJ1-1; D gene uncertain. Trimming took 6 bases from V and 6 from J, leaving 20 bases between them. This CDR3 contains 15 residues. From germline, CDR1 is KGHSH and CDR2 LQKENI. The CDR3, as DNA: TGTGCCAGCTCTCCCAGGCCCCTGGACCAGTCTGAAGCTTTCTTT. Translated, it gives CASSPRPLDQSEAFF. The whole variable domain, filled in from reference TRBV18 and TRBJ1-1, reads NAGVMQNPRHLVRRRGQEARLRCSPMKGHSHVYWYRQLPEEGLKFMVYLQKENIIDESGMPKERFSAEFPKEGPSILRIQQVVRGDSAAYFCASSPRPLDQSEAFFGQGTRLTVV.

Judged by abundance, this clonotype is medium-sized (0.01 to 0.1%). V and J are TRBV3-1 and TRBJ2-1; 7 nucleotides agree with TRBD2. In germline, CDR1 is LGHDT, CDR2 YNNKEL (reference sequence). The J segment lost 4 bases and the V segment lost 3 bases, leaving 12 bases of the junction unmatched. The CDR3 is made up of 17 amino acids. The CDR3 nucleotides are TGTGCCAGCAGCCATGAGCGGGGAGGCCCTGAATACAATGAGCAGTTCTTC. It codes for CASSHERGGPEYNEQFF.

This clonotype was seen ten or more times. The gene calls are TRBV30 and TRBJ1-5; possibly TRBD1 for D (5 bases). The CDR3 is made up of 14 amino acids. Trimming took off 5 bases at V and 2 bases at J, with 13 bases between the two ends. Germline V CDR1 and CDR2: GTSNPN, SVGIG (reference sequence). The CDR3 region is CAWAMGDGNQPQHF. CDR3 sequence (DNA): TGTGCCTGGGCAATGGGGGATGGCAATCAGCCCCAGCATTTT.

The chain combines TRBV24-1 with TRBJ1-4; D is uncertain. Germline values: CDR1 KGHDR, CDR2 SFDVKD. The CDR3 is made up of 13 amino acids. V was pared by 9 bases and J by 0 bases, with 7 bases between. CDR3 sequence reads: CATGSATNEKLFF. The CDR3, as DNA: TGTGCCACCGGGAGCGCAACTAATGAAAAACTGTTTTTT.

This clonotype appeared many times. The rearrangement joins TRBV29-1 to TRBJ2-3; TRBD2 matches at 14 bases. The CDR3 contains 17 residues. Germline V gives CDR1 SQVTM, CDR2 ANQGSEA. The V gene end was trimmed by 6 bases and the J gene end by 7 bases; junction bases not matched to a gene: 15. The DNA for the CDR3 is TGCAGCGTCGGCAGTTTGGGACTAGCGGGAGTCGGGAATACGCAGTATTTT. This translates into CSVGSLGLAGVGNTQYF.

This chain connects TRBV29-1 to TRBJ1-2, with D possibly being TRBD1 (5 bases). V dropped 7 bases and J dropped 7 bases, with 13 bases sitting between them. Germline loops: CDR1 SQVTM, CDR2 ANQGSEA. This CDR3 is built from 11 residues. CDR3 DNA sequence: TGCAGCGGGGGCGACAGCGGTGGCTACACCTTC. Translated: CSGGDSGGYTF.

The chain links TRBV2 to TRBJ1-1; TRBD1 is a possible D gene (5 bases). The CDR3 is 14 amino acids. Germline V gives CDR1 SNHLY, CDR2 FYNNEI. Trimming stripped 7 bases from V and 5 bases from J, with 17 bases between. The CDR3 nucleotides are TGTGCCAGCACCCGGACCGGGGGGGAGACTGAAGCTTTCTTT. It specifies CASTRTGGETEAFF.

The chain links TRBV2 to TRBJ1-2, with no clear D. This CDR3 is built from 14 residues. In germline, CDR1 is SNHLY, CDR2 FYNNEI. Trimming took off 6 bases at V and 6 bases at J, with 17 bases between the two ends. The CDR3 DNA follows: TGTGCCAGCAGAGAGCCGGACCGCGGACATGGCTACACCTTC. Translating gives CASREPDRGHGYTF.

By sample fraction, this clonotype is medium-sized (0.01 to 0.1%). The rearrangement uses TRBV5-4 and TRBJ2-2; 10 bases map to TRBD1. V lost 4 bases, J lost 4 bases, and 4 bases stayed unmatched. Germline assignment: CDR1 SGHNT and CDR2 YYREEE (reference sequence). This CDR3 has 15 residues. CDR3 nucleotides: TGTGCCAGCAGCCAGACAGGGGGCTTCACCGGGGAGCTGTTTTTT. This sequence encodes CASSQTGGFTGELFF.

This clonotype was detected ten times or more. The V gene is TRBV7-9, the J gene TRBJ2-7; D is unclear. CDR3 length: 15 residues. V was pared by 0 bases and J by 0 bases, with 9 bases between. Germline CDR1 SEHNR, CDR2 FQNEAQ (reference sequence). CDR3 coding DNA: TGTGCCAGCAGCTTAGCCGACTCGACCTCCTACGAGCAGTACTTC. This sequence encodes CASSLADSTSYEQYF.

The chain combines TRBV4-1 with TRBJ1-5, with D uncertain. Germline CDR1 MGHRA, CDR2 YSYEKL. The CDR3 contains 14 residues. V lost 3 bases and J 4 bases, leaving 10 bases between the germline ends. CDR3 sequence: CASSHLDGNQPQHF. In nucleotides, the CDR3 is TGCGCCAGCAGCCATTTGGACGGGAATCAGCCCCAGCATTTT.

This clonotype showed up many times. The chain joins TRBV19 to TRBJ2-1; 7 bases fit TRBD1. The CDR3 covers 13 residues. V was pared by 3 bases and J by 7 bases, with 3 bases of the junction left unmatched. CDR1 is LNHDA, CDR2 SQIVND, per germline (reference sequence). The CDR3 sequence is CASSIWTGNEQFF. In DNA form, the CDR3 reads TGTGCCAGTAGTATTTGGACAGGTAATGAGCAGTTCTTC.

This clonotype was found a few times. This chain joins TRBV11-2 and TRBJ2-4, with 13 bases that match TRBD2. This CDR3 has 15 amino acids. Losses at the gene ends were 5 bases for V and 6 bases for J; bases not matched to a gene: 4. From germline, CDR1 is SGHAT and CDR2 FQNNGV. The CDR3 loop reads CASSGTSGGVNIQYF. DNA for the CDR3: TGTGCCAGCAGCGGAACTAGCGGGGGGGTAAACATTCAGTACTTC.

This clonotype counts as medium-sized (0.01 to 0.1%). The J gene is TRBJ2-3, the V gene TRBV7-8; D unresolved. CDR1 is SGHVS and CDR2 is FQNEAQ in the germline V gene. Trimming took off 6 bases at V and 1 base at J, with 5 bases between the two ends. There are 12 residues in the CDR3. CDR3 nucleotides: TGTGCCAGCAGTATAGGCACAGATACGCAGTATTTT. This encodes CASSIGTDTQYF. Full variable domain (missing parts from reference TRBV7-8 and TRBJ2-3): GAGVSQSPRYKVAKRGQDVALRCDPISGHVSLFWYQQALGQGPEFLTYFQNEAQLDKSGLPSDRFFAERPEGSVSTLKIQRTQQEDSAVYLCASSIGTDTQYFGPGTRLTVL.

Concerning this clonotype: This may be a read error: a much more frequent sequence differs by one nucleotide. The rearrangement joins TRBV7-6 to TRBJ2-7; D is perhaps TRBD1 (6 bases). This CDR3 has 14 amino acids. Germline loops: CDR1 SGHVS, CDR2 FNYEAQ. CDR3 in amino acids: CVSSAGTGSGEQYF. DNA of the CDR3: TGTGTCAGCAGCGCTGGAACAGGGTCGGGCGAGCAGTACTTC.

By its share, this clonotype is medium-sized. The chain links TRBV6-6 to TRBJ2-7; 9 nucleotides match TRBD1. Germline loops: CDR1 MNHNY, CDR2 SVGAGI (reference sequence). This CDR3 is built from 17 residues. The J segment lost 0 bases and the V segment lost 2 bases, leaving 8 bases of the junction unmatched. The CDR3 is CASSYGGQGPSSYEQYF. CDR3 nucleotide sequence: TGTGCCAGCAGTTACGGGGGACAGGGCCCCAGCTCCTACGAGCAGTACTTC.

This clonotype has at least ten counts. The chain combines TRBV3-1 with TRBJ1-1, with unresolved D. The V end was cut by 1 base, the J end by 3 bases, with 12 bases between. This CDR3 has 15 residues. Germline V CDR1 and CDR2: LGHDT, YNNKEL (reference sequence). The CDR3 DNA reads TGTGCCAGCAGCCAAGGTCTAGGGCAGCACACTGAAGCTTTCTTT. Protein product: CASSQGLGQHTEAFF.

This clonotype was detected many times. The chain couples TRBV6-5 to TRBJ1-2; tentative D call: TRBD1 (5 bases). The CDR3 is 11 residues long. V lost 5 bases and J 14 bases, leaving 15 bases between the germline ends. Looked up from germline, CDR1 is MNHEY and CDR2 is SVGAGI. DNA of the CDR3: TGTGCCAGCAGTAACCGGGACGCGTGGACCTTC. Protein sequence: CASSNRDAWTF.

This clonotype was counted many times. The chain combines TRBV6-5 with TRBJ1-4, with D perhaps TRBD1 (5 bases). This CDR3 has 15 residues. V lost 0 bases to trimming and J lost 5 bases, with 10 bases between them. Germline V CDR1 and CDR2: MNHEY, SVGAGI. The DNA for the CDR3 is TGTGCCAGCAGTTACTCGACAGCCCGAAATGAAAAACTGTTTTTT. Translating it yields CASSYSTARNEKLFF.

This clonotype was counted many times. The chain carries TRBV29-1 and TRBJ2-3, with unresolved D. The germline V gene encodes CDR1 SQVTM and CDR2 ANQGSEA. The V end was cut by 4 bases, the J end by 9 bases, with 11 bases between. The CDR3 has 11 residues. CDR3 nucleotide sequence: TGCAGCGTTGTGGTCATCTGGACGCAGTATTTT. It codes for CSVVVIWTQYF.

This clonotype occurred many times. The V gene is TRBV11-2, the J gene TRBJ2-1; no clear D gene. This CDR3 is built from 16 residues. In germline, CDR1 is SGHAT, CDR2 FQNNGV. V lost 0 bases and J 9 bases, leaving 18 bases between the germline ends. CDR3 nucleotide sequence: TGTGCCAGCAGCTTAGATCATAGAATGGTTGGGCGTGAGCAGTTCTTC. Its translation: CASSLDHRMVGREQFF.

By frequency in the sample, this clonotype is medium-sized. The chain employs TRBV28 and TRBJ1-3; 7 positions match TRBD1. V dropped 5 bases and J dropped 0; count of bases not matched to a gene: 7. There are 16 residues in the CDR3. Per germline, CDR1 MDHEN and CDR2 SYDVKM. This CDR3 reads CASSTGTVFSGNTIYF. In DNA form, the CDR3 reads TGTGCCAGCAGTACCGGGACAGTTTTCTCTGGAAACACCATATATTTT.